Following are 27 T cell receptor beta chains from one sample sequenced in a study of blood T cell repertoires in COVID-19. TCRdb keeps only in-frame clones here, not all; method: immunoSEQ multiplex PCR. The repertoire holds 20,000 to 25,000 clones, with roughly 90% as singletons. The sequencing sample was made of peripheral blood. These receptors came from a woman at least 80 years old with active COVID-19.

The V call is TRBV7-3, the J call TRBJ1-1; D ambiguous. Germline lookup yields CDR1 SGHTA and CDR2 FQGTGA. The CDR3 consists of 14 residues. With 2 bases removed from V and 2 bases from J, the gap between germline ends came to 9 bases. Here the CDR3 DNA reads TGTGCCAGCAGCTTATCAGGCATCAACACTGAAGCTTTCTTT. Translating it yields CASSLSGINTEAFF. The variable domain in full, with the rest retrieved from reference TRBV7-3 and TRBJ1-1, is GAGVSQTPSNKVTEKGKYVELRCDPISGHTALYWYRQSLGQGPEFLIYFQGTGAADDSGLPNDRFFAVRPEGSVSTLKIQRTERGDSAVYLCASSLSGINTEAFFGQGTRLTVV.

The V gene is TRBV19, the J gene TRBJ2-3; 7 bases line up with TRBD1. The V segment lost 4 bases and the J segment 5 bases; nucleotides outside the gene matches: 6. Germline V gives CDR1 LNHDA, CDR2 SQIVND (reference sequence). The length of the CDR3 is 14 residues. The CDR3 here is CASSTRGLGDTQYF. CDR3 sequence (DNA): TGTGCCAGTAGTACGAGGGGGCTGGGAGATACGCAGTATTTT. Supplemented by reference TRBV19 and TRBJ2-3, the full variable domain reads DGGITQSPKYLFRKEGQNVTLSCEQNLNHDAMYWYRQDPGQGLRLIYYSQIVNDFQKGDIAEGYSVSREKKESFPLTVTSAQKNPTAFYLCASSTRGLGDTQYFGPGTRLTVL.

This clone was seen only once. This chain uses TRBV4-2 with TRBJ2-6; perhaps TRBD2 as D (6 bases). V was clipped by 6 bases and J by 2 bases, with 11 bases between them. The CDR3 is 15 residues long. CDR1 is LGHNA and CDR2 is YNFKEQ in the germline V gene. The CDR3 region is CASSSWGAGANVLTF. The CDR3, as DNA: TGTGCCAGCAGTTCCTGGGGGGCTGGGGCCAACGTCCTGACTTTC.

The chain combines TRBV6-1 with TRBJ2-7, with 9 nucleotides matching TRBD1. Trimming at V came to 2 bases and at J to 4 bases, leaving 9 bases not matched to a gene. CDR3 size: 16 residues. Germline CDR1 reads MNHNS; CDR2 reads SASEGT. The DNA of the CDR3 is TGTGCCAGCAGTGAAACCCCCGGGACAGGGTATTACGAGCAGTACTTC. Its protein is CASSETPGTGYYEQYF.

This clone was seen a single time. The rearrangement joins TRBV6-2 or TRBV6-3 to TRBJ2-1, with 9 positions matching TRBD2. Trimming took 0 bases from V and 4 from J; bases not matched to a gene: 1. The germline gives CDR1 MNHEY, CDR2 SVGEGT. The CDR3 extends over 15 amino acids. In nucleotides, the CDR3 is TGTGCCAGCAGTTACTCGCGGGGGGGATACAATGAGCAGTTCTTC. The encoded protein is CASSYSRGGYNEQFF.

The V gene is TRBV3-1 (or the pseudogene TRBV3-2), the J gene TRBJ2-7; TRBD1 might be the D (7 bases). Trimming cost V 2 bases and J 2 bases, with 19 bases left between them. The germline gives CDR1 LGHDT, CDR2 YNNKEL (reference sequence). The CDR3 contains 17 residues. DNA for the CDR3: TGTGCCAGCAGCCAACCTGACAGGGAGGAGCCTCCCTACGAGCAGTACTTC. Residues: CASSQPDREEPPYEQYF.

CDR3 coding DNA: TGTGCCAGCAGCACCCCAGGGAGGGGTTCACCCCTCCACTTT. This encodes CASSTPGRGSPLHF. V gene TRBV11-2 combines with J gene TRBJ1-6, with D perhaps matching TRBD1 (5 bases). Germline V gives CDR1 SGHAT, CDR2 FQNNGV. Trimming stripped 5 bases from V and 9 bases from J, with 14 bases between. The CDR3 consists of 14 residues.

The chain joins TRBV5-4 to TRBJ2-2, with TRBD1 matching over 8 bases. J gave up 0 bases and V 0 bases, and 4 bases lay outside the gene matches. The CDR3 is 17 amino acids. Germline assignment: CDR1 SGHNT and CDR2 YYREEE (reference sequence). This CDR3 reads CASSLARGLSNTGELFF. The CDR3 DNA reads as TGTGCCAGCAGCTTGGCCAGGGGGCTTTCGAACACCGGGGAGCTGTTTTTT. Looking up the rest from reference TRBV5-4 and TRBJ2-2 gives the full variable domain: ETGVTQSPTHLIKTRGQQVTLRCSSQSGHNTVSWYQQALGQGPQFIFQYYREEENGRGNFPPRFSGLQFPNYSSELNVNALELDDSALYLCASSLARGLSNTGELFFGEGSRLTVL.

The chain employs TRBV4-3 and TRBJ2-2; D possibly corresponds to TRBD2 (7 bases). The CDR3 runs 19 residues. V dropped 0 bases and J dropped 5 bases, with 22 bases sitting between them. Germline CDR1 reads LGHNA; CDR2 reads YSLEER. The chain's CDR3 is CASSQDRGEGSGRTGELFF. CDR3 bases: TGCGCCAGCAGCCAAGATAGGGGGGAGGGTAGCGGGCGGACCGGGGAGCTGTTTTTT.

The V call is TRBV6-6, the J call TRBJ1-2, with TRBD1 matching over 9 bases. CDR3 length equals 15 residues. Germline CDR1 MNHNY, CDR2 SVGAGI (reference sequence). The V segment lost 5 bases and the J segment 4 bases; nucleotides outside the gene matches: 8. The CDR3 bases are TGTGCCAGCAGTGGGGGACAGGGTGAACTCTATGGCTACACCTTC. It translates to CASSGGQGELYGYTF.

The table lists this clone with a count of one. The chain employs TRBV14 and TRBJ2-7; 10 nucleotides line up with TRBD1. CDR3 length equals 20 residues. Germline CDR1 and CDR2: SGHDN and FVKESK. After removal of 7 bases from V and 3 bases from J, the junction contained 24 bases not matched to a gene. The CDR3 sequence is CASKRGQGYSLGDPYYEQYF. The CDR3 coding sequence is TGTGCCAGCAAGAGGGGACAGGGGTACTCTCTAGGTGATCCGTACTACGAGCAGTACTTC.

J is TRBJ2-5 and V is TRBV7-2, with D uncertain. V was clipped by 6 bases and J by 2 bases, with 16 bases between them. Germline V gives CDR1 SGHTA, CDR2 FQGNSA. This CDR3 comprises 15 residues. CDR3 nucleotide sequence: TGTGCCAGCAGGGGCAGCTACCTTCCACAAGAGACCCAGTACTTC. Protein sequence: CASRGSYLPQETQYF.

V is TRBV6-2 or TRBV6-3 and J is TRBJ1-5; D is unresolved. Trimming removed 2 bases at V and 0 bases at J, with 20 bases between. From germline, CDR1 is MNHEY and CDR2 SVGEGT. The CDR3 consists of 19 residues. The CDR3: CASSYPPPQVWNSNQPQHF. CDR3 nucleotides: TGTGCCAGCAGTTACCCTCCCCCCCAGGTTTGGAATAGCAATCAGCCCCAGCATTTT.

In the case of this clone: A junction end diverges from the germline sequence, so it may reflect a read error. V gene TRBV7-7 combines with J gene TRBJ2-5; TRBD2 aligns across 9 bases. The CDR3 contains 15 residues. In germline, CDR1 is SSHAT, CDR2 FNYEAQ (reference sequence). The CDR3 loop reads CASSHPAGGQETQYF. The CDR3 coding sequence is TGTGCTAGCAGCCACCCAGCGGGGGGTCAAGAGACCCAGTACTTC.

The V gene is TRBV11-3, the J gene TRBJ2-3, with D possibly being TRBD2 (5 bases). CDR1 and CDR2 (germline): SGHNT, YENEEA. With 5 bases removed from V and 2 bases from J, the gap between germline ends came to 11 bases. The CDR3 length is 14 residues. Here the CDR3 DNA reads TGTGCCAGCAGCCCCGACTACCACACAGATACGCAGTATTTT. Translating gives CASSPDYHTDTQYF.

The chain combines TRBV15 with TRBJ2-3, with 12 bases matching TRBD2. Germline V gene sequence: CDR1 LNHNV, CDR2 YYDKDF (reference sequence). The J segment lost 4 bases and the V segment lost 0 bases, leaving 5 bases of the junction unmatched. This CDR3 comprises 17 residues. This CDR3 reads CATSRDLLAGGSDTQYF. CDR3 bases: TGTGCCACCAGCAGAGATCTACTAGCGGGGGGATCAGATACGCAGTATTTT.

Written as DNA, the CDR3 is TGTGCCAGCAGCTTGGACAGGGGGATCTACGAGCAGTACTTC. Translated, it gives CASSLDRGIYEQYF. This chain connects TRBV6-5 to TRBJ2-7; 10 bases are a match to TRBD1. This CDR3 is built from 14 residues. CDR1 MNHEY and CDR2 SVGAGI come from the germline V gene. Unmatched junction bases numbered 5, after V lost 6 bases and J lost 3 bases.

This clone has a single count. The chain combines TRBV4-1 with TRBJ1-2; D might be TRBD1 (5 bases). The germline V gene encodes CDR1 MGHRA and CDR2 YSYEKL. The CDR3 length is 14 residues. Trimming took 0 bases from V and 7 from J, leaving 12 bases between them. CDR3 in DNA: TGCGCCAGCAGCCAAGATACGCAGGGTAGTGGCTACACCTTC. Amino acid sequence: CASSQDTQGSGYTF.

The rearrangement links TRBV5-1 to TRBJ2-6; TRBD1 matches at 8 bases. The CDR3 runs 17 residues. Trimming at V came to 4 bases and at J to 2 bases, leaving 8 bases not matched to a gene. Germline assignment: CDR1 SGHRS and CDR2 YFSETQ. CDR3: CASSAGGAGAGANVLTF. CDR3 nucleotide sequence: TGCGCCAGCAGCGCAGGGGGCGCAGGGGCTGGGGCCAACGTCCTGACTTTC.

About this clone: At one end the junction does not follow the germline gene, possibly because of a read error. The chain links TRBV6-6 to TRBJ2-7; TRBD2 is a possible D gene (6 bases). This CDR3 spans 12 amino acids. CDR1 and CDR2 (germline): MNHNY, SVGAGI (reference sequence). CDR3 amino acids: CASSYAGAAGSF. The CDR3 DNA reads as TGTGCCAGCAGTTACGCCGGGGCGGCCGGGAGCTTC.

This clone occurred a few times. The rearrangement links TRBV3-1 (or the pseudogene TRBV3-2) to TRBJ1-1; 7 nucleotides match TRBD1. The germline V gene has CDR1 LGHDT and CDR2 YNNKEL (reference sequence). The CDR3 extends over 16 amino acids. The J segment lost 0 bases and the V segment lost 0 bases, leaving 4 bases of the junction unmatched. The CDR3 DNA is TGTGCCAGCAGCCAAGATACAGGGGCCTTGAACACTGAAGCTTTCTTT. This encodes CASSQDTGALNTEAFF.

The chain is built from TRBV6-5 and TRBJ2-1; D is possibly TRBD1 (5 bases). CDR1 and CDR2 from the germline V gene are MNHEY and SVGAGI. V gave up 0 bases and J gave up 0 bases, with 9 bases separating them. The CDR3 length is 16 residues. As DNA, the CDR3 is TGTGCCAGCAGTTACTCGACAGCCCACTCCTACAATGAGCAGTTCTTC. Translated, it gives CASSYSTAHSYNEQFF.

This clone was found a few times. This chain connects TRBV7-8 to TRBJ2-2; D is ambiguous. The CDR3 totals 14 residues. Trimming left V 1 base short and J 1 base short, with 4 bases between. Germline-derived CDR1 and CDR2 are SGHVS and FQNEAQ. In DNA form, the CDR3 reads TGTGCCAGCAGCTTAGTCGGGAACACCGGGGAGCTGTTTTTT. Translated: CASSLVGNTGELFF. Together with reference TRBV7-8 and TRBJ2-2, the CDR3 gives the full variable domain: GAGVSQSPRYKVAKRGQDVALRCDPISGHVSLFWYQQALGQGPEFLTYFQNEAQLDKSGLPSDRFFAERPEGSVSTLKIQRTQQEDSAVYLCASSLVGNTGELFFGEGSRLTVL.

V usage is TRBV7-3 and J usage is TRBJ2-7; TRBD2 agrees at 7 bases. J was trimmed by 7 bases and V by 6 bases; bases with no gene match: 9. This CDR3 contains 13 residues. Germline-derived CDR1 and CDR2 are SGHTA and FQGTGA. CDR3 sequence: CASSPRPGREQYF. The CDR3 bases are TGTGCCAGCAGTCCCCGCCCCGGGAGGGAGCAGTACTTC.

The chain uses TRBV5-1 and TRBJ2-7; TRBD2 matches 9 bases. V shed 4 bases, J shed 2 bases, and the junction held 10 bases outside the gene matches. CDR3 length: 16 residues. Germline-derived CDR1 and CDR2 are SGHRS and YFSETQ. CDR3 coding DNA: TGCGCCAGCAGCCCTAGCGGGGCTAGCGGAACCTACGAGCAGTACTTC. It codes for CASSPSGASGTYEQYF.

The CDR3 nucleotides read TGTGCCAGCAGGGGACAGGGGTGGTACAATGAGCAGTTCTTC. Its translation is CASRGQGWYNEQFF. The chain uses TRBV14 and TRBJ2-1; 10 nucleotides match TRBD1. The V and J ends lost 6 bases and 4 bases, in that order; junction bases with no gene match: 3. The CDR3 totals 14 residues. Per germline, CDR1 SGHDN and CDR2 FVKESK.

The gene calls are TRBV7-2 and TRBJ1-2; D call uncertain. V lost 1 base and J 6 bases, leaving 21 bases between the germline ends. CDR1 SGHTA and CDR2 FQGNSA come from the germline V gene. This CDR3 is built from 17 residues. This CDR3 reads CASSLDGMGSLSDGYTF. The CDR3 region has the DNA TGTGCCAGCAGCTTAGACGGGATGGGTTCTCTCTCGGATGGCTACACCTTC.